Reported below is one TCR beta chain. Compared with germline, one end of the junction differs, possibly owing to a read error. The data originate from a study of blood T cell repertoires in COVID-19. Study as a whole: The United States, Italy and Spain supplied acute and convalescent COVID-19 samples.

There are 12 residues in the CDR3. Per the germline V gene, CDR1 is MNHEY and CDR2 is SVGEGT. Study processing details: Nucleated cell counts were estimated from reference gene primer amplification. TCRdb's table, derived via immunoSEQ multiplex PCR, lists solely in-frame clones and lacks some. That table furnishes V, J and clone size, whereas the DNA furnished D and trimming. The sample consists of about 140,000 clones, roughly 86% of them appearing once. The source is a woman in her sixties with acute or convalescent COVID-19. The chain is built from TRBV6-2 or TRBV6-3 and TRBJ2-5, with 11 bases identical to TRBD2. Sequencing used peripheral blood. CDR3 DNA sequence: TGTGCCAGCAGTGTGAGTGGGACTAGCGGTAACTTC. It encodes CASSVSGTSGNF.